The entry that follows covers one TCR beta chain sequence. The target antigen is unknown. The sample comes from a study of CXCR3-negative and CXCR3-positive naive CD8 T cells. About the research overall: TRB reads totalled about 150 million, about 1.5 +/- 0.3 million per library.

UMI labels and 5' RACE were used to prepare the TRB cDNA libraries. TCRdb reprocessed the 5' RACE reads; each CDR3 protein has one entry and no DNA is given. The sample has 75,000 to 100,000 distinct CDR3 sequences; the top ten hold roughly 1.5%. Using triplicate sorts, 300,000 cells were collected each time from every CD8+ T cell subset. Regarding the study as a whole: Compared with CXCR3-negative naive cells, CXCR3-positive naive cells showed more hydrophobic TRB CDR3s.

The sequence derives from a human donor in good health. Some clones in this sample may be carry-over from other donors' samples. Sequencing was done on a sample of naive CXCR3- CD8+ T cells from blood. The subset here: CD45RO-CCR7+CD27+CD95- naive CD8+ T cells lacking CXCR3 (TNR3-).

The CDR3 loop is CASSYASGGAADTQYF. The chain couples TRBV6-6 to TRBJ2-3; TCRdb indicates TRBD1, and absent DNA this call remains unverified. The CDR3 runs 16 residues. Germline V CDR1 and CDR2: MNHNY, SVGAGI (reference sequence).